This TCR beta chain was observed in a study of blood T cell repertoires in COVID-19. On the study more broadly: T cells, B-cell-depleted T cells, or PBMCs provided the cDNA or gDNA that served as material.

In terms of age and location, participants ranged from about 18 to 100 years and lived in fewer than 30 US areas. Membership in each cohort depended on participant-reported clinical history. Germline CDR1 reads SGHNT; CDR2 reads YENEEA. The CDR3 has 11 amino acids. With 1 base removed from V and 10 bases from J, the gap between germline ends came to 5 bases. The authors' processing: Amplification of reference gene primers provided the estimated nucleated cell counts. Profiling relied on immunoSEQ multiplex PCR, and the TCRdb table lists in-frame clones only, not all of them. V and J calls and clone size are those listed in that table; D and trimming were worked out from the DNA. The sample consists of 250,000 to 300,000 clones, about 86% of them appearing once.

The chain employs TRBV11-3 and TRBJ2-1; no clear D. Sequencing was performed on PBMCs or T cells enriched from blood (not recorded which). This receptor was identified in a man aged 25-45 years with acute COVID-19. CDR3 coding DNA: TGTGCCAGCAGCTTAGTCAGAGAGCAGTTCTTC. The encoded protein is CASSLVREQFF.